Here is one TCR beta chain with its context. Its target is not known. Through Arm-PCR of CDR3 regions and iRepertoire HTBI primers, TCR beta libraries were built. TCRdb reprocessed the multiplex PCR reads with MiXCR, giving one entry per CDR3 protein. The table has about 530,000 distinct CDR3 sequences, about 16% seen once. The sample comes from a study of regulatory T cells in long-lasting Graves disease. Overall study findings and caveats: In persistent patients, shared public clonotypes (roughly 3,000) outnumbered those in new patients (approximately 880).

Time point: newly diagnosed GD, antithyroid drugs for less than 3 months. Extracted RNA from PBMCs served as the source of the TCR library. The EDTA tubes were filled with around 8.1 milliliters of drawn peripheral blood. These data were also reused for a study on T cells in Graves' hyperthyroidism and ophthalmopathy. This second study says: Blood also contained most expanded thyroid clonotypes above 0.001.

This material consisted of peripheral blood mononuclear cells (PBMCs), taken at new diagnosis, from a patient treated with antithyroid drugs. The sequence came from a woman in her forties or fifties with Graves disease.

As DNA, the CDR3 is TGTGCCAGCAACCTACTGGGGGGGCTGGGAAACATTCAGTACTTC. Its translation is CASNLLGGLGNIQYF. V usage is TRBV12-3 or TRBV12-4 and J usage is TRBJ2-4, with D possibly TRBD2 on 7 matching bases. Between the trimmed V and J ends, which lost 7 bases and 6 bases, there was a span of 19 bases. This CDR3 is 15 amino acids long.